Listed below are T cell receptor beta chains from one sample, sequenced in a study of T cell responses to AZD1222 COVID-19 vaccine. Assay used: immunoSEQ multiplex PCR; TCRdb lists only in-frame clones, some missing. The profile covers some 150,000 clones, with around 89% appearing a single time and under 3.5% taken by the ten largest. Sequencing used peripheral blood, obtained on day 0 of AZD1222 vaccination. The receptor set was obtained from an adult in good health. The conserved cysteine and the conserved F or W are not part of the CDR3 here.

j_call: TRBJ1-2
v_call: TRBV29-1
cdr3_aa: GFLRTGAGYT

j_call: TRBJ1-2
v_call: TRBV4-2
cdr3_aa: ASSHAEGTTPWDGYT

j_call: TRBJ1-1
v_call: TRBV4-2
cdr3_aa: ASSQGSLGAEAF

j_call: TRBJ2-1
v_call: TRBV7-9
cdr3_aa: ASSYRASGYYNEQF

j_call: TRBJ2-7
v_call: TRBV19
cdr3_aa: ASSQSFQGAEEQY

j_call: TRBJ2-1
v_call: TRBV6-5
cdr3_aa: ASSYSGSLSYNEQF

j_call: TRBJ1-2
v_call: TRBV18
cdr3_aa: ASSPSDRGYT

j_call: TRBJ1-2
v_call: TRBV4-1
cdr3_aa: ASSLRPPLVFRYGYT

j_call: TRBJ2-3
v_call: TRBV27
cdr3_aa: ASSLFVPRGDTQY

j_call: TRBJ2-2
v_call: TRBV7-2
cdr3_aa: ASSLRLTSGGAGELF

j_call: TRBJ2-7
v_call: TRBV6-5
cdr3_aa: ASSYSGRRAYEQY

j_call: TRBJ1-2
v_call: TRBV29-1
cdr3_aa: SVTRTGTNYGYT

j_call: TRBJ1-4
v_call: TRBV19
cdr3_aa: ASRELWLDNEKLF

j_call: TRBJ1-3
v_call: TRBV18
cdr3_aa: ASSPGQGPGNTIY

j_call: TRBJ2-4
v_call: TRBV5-3
cdr3_aa: ARSLGRDNIQY

j_call: TRBJ1-2
v_call: TRBV5-1
cdr3_aa: ASSLDGGYGYT

j_call: TRBJ2-7
v_call: TRBV11-2
cdr3_aa: ASSLSGYEQY

j_call: TRBJ1-5
v_call: TRBV4-3
cdr3_aa: ASSQDGGMSEPQH

j_call: TRBJ2-7
v_call: TRBV4-3
cdr3_aa: ASSQGLGLAVTYEQY

j_call: TRBJ2-3
v_call: TRBV28
cdr3_aa: ASRGISGLAKTDTQY

j_call: TRBJ1-1
v_call: TRBV10-3
cdr3_aa: AIRGQGPANTEAF

j_call: TRBJ2-1
v_call: TRBV6-4
cdr3_aa: ASSERAGDYAEQF

j_call: TRBJ2-1
v_call: TRBV7-3
cdr3_aa: ASSSGTSENNEQF

j_call: TRBJ1-2
v_call: TRBV12-3/TRBV12-4
cdr3_aa: ASSLMTGRGYT

j_call: TRBJ2-7
v_call: TRBV5-1
cdr3_aa: ASSYHSGLAGGSEQY

j_call: TRBJ2-1
v_call: TRBV29-1
cdr3_aa: SVRDNEQF

j_call: TRBJ2-3
v_call: TRBV20-1
cdr3_aa: SARFTDTQY

j_call: TRBJ1-2
v_call: TRBV11-3
cdr3_aa: ASSRDGYGYT

j_call: TRBJ1-1
v_call: TRBV6-6
cdr3_aa: ASSRRPDRANTEAF

j_call: TRBJ1-2
v_call: TRBV30
cdr3_aa: AWSRTGIRYGYT

j_call: TRBJ1-3
v_call: TRBV6-5
cdr3_aa: ASSYSKEAKVVY

j_call: TRBJ2-7
v_call: TRBV4-3
cdr3_aa: ASSHLQGQGAYEQY

j_call: TRBJ1-2
v_call: TRBV5-1
cdr3_aa: ASTPYRGLDYGYT

j_call: TRBJ1-1
v_call: TRBV5-6
cdr3_aa: ASSRRGESTEAF

j_call: TRBJ2-7
v_call: TRBV7-8
cdr3_aa: ASSRSAGGSYEQY

j_call: TRBJ1-1
v_call: TRBV4-1
cdr3_aa: ASSQVSGGEMNTEAF

j_call: TRBJ2-6
v_call: TRBV7-3
cdr3_aa: ASSPLAGASGANVLT

j_call: TRBJ2-3
v_call: TRBV11-2
cdr3_aa: ASSLGHRGQIDTQY

j_call: TRBJ2-3
v_call: TRBV15
cdr3_aa: ATSISLTDTQY

j_call: TRBJ2-3
v_call: TRBV29-1
cdr3_aa: SAARDRGSDTQY

j_call: TRBJ1-1
v_call: TRBV2
cdr3_aa: ASGNSRNPEAF

j_call: TRBJ2-1
v_call: TRBV6-2/TRBV6-3
cdr3_aa: ASSYQGLEQF

j_call: TRBJ1-5
v_call: TRBV4-1
cdr3_aa: ASSQYNGGSNQPQH

j_call: TRBJ2-5
v_call: TRBV6-6
cdr3_aa: ASTTGGRRQETQY

j_call: TRBJ1-2
v_call: TRBV10-3
cdr3_aa: AIRGGPGYGYT